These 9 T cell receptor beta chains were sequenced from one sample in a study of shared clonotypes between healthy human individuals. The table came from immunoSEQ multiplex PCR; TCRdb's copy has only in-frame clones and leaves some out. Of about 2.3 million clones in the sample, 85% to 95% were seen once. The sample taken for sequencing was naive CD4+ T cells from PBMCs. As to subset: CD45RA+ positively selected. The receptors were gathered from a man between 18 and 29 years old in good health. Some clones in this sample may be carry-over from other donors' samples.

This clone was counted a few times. The CDR3 loop reads CASSSLEGGYTF. CDR3 coding DNA: TGTGCCAGCAGCTCACTAGAGGGTGGCTACACCTTC. The V gene is TRBV7-2, the J gene TRBJ1-2; no clear D. The V end was cut by 4 bases, the J end by 7 bases, with 10 bases between. Germline CDR1 and CDR2: SGHTA and FQGNSA. The CDR3 covers 12 residues.

In nucleotides, the CDR3 is TGTGCCAGCAGTTTAGTCCAGGAGCAGTTCTTC. Protein sequence: CASSLVQEQFF. The V gene is TRBV28, the J gene TRBJ2-1; D gene ambiguous. The length of the CDR3 is 11 residues. With 2 bases removed from V and 10 bases from J, the gap between germline ends came to 6 bases. CDR1 and CDR2 from the germline V gene are MDHEN and SYDVKM.

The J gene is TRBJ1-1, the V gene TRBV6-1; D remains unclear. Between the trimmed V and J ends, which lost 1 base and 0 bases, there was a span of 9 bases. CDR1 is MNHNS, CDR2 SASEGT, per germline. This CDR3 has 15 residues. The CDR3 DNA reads TGTGCCAGCAGTGAAGGGGCCAGCCTGAACACTGAAGCTTTCTTT. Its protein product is CASSEGASLNTEAFF.

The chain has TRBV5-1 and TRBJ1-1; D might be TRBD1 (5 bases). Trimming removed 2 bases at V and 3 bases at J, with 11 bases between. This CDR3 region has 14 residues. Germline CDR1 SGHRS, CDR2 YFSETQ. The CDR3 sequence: CASSLATGYTEAFF. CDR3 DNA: TGCGCCAGCAGCTTAGCTACAGGATACACTGAAGCTTTCTTT.

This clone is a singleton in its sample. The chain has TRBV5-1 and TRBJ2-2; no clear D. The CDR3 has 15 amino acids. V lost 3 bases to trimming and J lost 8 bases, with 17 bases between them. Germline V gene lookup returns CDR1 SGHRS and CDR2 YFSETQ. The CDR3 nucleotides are TGCGCCAGCAGCTCCGGATCCAGCATCCGAGGGGAGCTGTTTTTT. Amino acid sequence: CASSSGSSIRGELFF.

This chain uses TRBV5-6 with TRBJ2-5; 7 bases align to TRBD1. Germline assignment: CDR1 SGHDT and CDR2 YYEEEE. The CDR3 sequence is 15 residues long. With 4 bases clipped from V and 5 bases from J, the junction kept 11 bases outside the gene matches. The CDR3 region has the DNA TGTGCCAGCAGCCACCGGGACAGTACGGCCGAGACCCAGTACTTC. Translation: CASSHRDSTAETQYF.

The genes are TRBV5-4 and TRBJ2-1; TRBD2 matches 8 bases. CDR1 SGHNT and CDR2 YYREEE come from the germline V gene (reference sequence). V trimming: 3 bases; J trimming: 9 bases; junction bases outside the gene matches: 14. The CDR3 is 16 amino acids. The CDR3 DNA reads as TGTGCCAGCAGCTCCTTTGCCCCGACGGGGGGGCGTGAGCAGTTCTTC. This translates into CASSSFAPTGGREQFF.

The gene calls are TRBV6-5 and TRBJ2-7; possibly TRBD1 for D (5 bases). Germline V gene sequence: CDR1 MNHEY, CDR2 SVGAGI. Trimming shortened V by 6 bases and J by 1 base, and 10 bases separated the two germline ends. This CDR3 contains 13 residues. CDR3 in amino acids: CASSTDISYEQYF. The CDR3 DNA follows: TGTGCCAGCAGCACGGACATTTCCTACGAGCAGTACTTC.

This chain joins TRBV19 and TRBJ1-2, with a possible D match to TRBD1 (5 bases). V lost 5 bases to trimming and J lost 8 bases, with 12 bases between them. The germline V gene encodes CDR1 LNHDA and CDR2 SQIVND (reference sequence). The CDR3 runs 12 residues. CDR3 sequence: CASSVRGGGYTF. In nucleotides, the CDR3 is TGTGCCAGTAGTGTCCGGGGCGGCGGCTACACCTTC. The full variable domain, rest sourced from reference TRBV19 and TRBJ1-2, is DGGITQSPKYLFRKEGQNVTLSCEQNLNHDAMYWYRQDPGQGLRLIYYSQIVNDFQKGDIAEGYSVSREKKESFPLTVTSAQKNPTAFYLCASSVRGGGYTFGSGTRLTVV.